This T cell receptor (beta chain) is from a study of cytomegalovirus exposure and HLA in healthy donors. Primers included in the PCR were 60 Vbeta and 13 Jbeta primers. Sequenced by immunoSEQ multiplex PCR; TCRdb stores in-frame clones only, minus some. Of around 210,000 clones in the sample, around 75% were seen once. This CDR3 contains 17 residues. Germline CDR1 is SGHTA and CDR2 is FQGTGA. Trimming took 0 bases from V and 5 from J, leaving 19 bases between them. Points on this clone: Its antigen is currently unknown.

Study observations and caveats: The majority of CMV-associated TCR beta chains were reported as apparently HLA-restricted in a later analysis.

The sequenced sample consisted of PBMCs. The sequence derives from a male donor in good health and CMV-seropositive. This chain uses TRBV7-3 with TRBJ2-5; possibly TRBD2 for D (6 bases). DNA of the CDR3: TGTGCCAGCAGCTTAACCGGGACTCCTGGGGGAGTGGAGACCCAGTACTTC. This gives the protein CASSLTGTPGGVETQYF.